This TCR beta chain was recorded in a study of T cell responses to AZD1222 COVID-19 vaccine. Study-level results: Among spike-specific TCRs, nearly half reportedly target unmutated variant regions. Vaccine-associated CD4 TCRs spanned spike, dominant at 160-218 and 743-854. No day 14 peak samples; only post-peak repertoires were characterized.

The CDR3 runs to 16 residues. Trimming stripped 5 bases from V and 7 bases from J, with 20 bases between. The germline V gene encodes CDR1 SGHVS and CDR2 FNYEAQ. Doses given second, at about 4 or about 12 weeks, were pooled. Here immunoSEQ multiplex PCR was the method, and the copy in TCRdb shows in-frame clones only, minus some. The sample gives tens of thousands of clones, less than 95% of which show up once; about 40% is in the top ten. The table lists this clone with a count of one. What it binds is unknown. The sample here was peripheral blood, taken 28 days after the second AZD1222 dose. This TCR derives from an adult who received the AZD1222 COVID-19 vaccine. This chain uses TRBV7-6 with TRBJ1-4; tentatively, D is TRBD1 (6 bases). The CDR3 DNA sequence: TGTGCCAGCAGCCGCCGGTACCAGGGGCGGGGTGAAAAACTGTTTTTT. The encoded protein is CASSRRYQGRGEKLFF.